Presented here are 23 T cell receptor beta chains from one specimen sequenced in a study of Graves' ophthalmopathy and Graves' hyperthyroidism (dated by TCRdb to 2017 to 2018). The sequencer listed for this sample is Illumina HiSeq 2000. TCR beta CDR3 regions were amplified from RNA transcripts for repertoire sequencing. The first round was an RT-PCR using HTBI primers with the Qiagen OneStep RT-PCR kit, and this first round was followed by a second-round multiplex PCR, then size selection and purification. TCRdb reprocessing: public reads trimmed at Q25 with fastp, clones called with MiXCR, in-frame beta chains kept. Every CDR3 protein is listed once, alongside the most common genes and DNA of its rows. The sample table holds 200,000 to 250,000 distinct CDR3 sequences, of which just under 30% were seen once. The top ten constitute about 9.3% of the sample. The sequenced sample consisted of peripheral blood. These receptors were collected from a man between 50 and 59 years old with Graves' ophthalmopathy. Donor details come from another sample of the same person, matched by shared clones.

This clonotype was counted ten times or more. This rearrangement joins TRBV6-2 or TRBV6-3 to TRBJ2-7; D gene uncertain. This CDR3 contains 12 residues. Germline CDR1 reads MNHEY; CDR2 reads SVGEGT. V was cut by 2 bases and J by 4 bases, with 6 bases left in between. Written as DNA, the CDR3 is TGTGCCAGCAGTTACGTAAATTACGAGCAGTACTTC. It yields the protein CASSYVNYEQYF.

At least ten counts were recorded for this clonotype. CDR3 region: CSVHRETQYF. CDR3 in DNA: TGCAGCGTTCACAGGGAGACCCAGTACTTC. This chain connects TRBV29-1 to TRBJ2-5; TRBD1 might be the D (5 bases). The CDR3 is 10 residues long. V lost 5 bases and J 5 bases, leaving 6 bases between the germline ends. The germline gives CDR1 SQVTM, CDR2 ANQGSEA.

This clonotype was observed once. CDR3 DNA: TGTGCCAGCAGCCCTACTAGCGGGGGACGAGGGGACGAGCAGTACTTC. It specifies CASSPTSGGRGDEQYF. The rearrangement joins TRBV2 to TRBJ2-7; 11 bases agree with TRBD2. J was trimmed by 5 bases and V by 6 bases; bases with no gene match: 12. Germline assignment: CDR1 SNHLY and CDR2 FYNNEI. The CDR3 loop spans 16 amino acids.

There are many counts of this clonotype. The chain carries TRBV12-3 or TRBV12-4 and TRBJ1-1, with a tentative D call TRBD1 (5 bases). This CDR3 contains 13 residues. V shed 2 bases and J shed 4 bases, with 8 bases lying between them. The CDR3: CASSLRGVTEAFF. In nucleotides, the CDR3 is TGTGCCAGCAGTTTACGGGGGGTCACTGAAGCTTTCTTT.

This clonotype was counted many times. This chain joins TRBV7-9 and TRBJ2-5; D might be TRBD1 (5 bases). Trimming removed 0 bases from V and 5 bases from J, with 10 bases in between. Germline CDR1 and CDR2: SEHNR and FQNEAQ (reference sequence). This CDR3 region has 14 residues. CDR3 amino acids: CASSLAGQTETQYF. CDR3 sequence (DNA): TGTGCCAGCAGCTTAGCGGGGCAGACGGAGACCCAGTACTTC.

This clonotype was seen repeatedly, ten times or more. V and J are TRBV2 and TRBJ2-5; TRBD1 might be the D (5 bases). Germline CDR1 reads SNHLY; CDR2 reads FYNNEI. V was trimmed by 7 bases and J by 3 bases, leaving 12 bases between them. This CDR3 has 13 residues. The DNA for the CDR3 is TGTGCCAGCATGGAGACAGTGGAAGAGACCCAGTACTTC. It is translated as CASMETVEETQYF.

This clonotype was detected ten times or more. This rearrangement joins TRBV6-1 to TRBJ2-7; the D is unclear. Germline CDR1 and CDR2: MNHNS and SASEGT. The CDR3 runs to 12 residues. V was clipped by 8 bases and J by 0 bases, with 8 bases between them. CDR3 nucleotides: TGTGCCAGCGGGATTTTCTCCTACGAGCAGTACTTC. This codes for CASGIFSYEQYF.

The chain joins TRBV12-3 or TRBV12-4 to TRBJ2-7; D uncertain. The CDR3 runs to 14 residues. V lost 6 bases and J lost 2, with 14 bases in between. The CDR3 protein is CASSANGRTYEQYF. The DNA for the CDR3 is TGTGCCAGCAGCGCTAACGGGCGAACCTACGAGCAGTACTTC.

This clonotype was counted only a few times. J is TRBJ2-7 and V is TRBV6-1, with D possibly matching TRBD1 (5 bases). CDR1 MNHNS and CDR2 SASEGT come from the germline V gene. V dropped 2 bases and J dropped 0 bases, with 14 bases sitting between them. This CDR3 has 16 amino acids. This CDR3 reads CASSELGARSSYEQYF. CDR3 sequence (DNA): TGTGCCAGCAGTGAACTTGGGGCTCGAAGCTCCTACGAGCAGTACTTC.

This clonotype was recorded at least ten times. The conserved closing phenylalanine or tryptophan is absent in this CDR3, likely reflecting a read error. The gene calls are TRBV28 and TRBJ2-7; no clear D gene. V was cut by 6 bases and J by 3 bases, with 12 bases left in between. The CDR3 has 13 residues. Germline V gene data show CDR1 as MDHEN and CDR2 as SYDVKM. The CDR3 spells CASRGSPIYEQYS. For the CDR3, the DNA is TGTGCCAGCAGGGGCAGCCCAATCTACGAGCAGTACTCC.

This clonotype was found many times. The chain joins TRBV29-1 to TRBJ2-5; 10 nucleotides align to TRBD1. Germline V gene data show CDR1 as SQVTM and CDR2 as ANQGSEA. V gave up 6 bases and J gave up 7 bases; unmatched junction bases: 8. The CDR3 has 13 amino acids. The CDR3 reads CSVQGQGGGTQYF. Written as DNA, the CDR3 is TGCAGCGTGCAAGGACAGGGGGGGGGGACCCAGTACTTC. The full variable domain, with the rest looked up from reference TRBV29-1 and TRBJ2-5, is SAVISQKPSRDICQRGTSLTIQCQVDSQVTMMFWYRQQPGQSLTLIATANQGSEATYESGFVIDKFPISRPNLTFSTLTVSNMSPEDSSIYLCSVQGQGGGTQYFGPGTRLLVL.

The V and J genes are TRBV6-2 or TRBV6-3 and TRBJ2-7; D unclear. Germline V gene data show CDR1 as MNHEY and CDR2 as SVGEGT. Trimming pared 8 bases from V and 5 bases from J, leaving 16 bases between. This CDR3 has 13 amino acids. CDR3 amino acids: CASGHELWNEQYF. The CDR3 DNA follows: TGTGCCAGCGGTCACGAGCTGTGGAACGAGCAGTACTTC.

This sequence joins TRBV28 and TRBJ2-7; D unresolved. The CDR3 has 13 amino acids. V shed 2 bases and J shed 3 bases, with 8 bases lying between them. Per the germline V gene, CDR1 is MDHEN and CDR2 is SYDVKM. CDR3 bases: TGTGCCAGCAGTTTAGGAATGCACTACGAGCAGTACTTC. Protein product: CASSLGMHYEQYF. Complete variable domain (other parts from reference TRBV28 and TRBJ2-7): DVKVTQSSRYLVKRTGEKVFLECVQDMDHENMFWYRQDPGLGLRLIYFSYDVKMKEKGDIPEGYSVSREKKERFSLILESASTNQTSMYLCASSLGMHYEQYFGPGTRLTVT.

The table lists this clonotype with many counts. The chain employs TRBV30 and TRBJ2-7; maybe TRBD2 (6 bases). CDR1 is GTSNPN and CDR2 is SVGIG in the germline V gene (reference sequence). The CDR3 is 13 residues long. Trimming took 1 base from V and 3 from J, leaving 10 bases between them. CDR3 region: CAWSAGRIYEQYF. Written as DNA, the CDR3 is TGTGCCTGGAGTGCAGGGAGGATCTACGAGCAGTACTTC. Combining the CDR3 with reference TRBV30 and TRBJ2-7 gives the whole variable domain SQTIHQWPATLVQPVGSPLSLECTVEGTSNPNLYWYRQAAGRGLQLLFYSVGIGQISSEVPQNLSASRPQDRQFILSSKKLLLSDSGFYLCAWSAGRIYEQYFGPGTRLTVT.

This clonotype has ten or more counts. The V gene is TRBV6-5, the J gene TRBJ2-7, with no clear D. Trimming cost V 0 bases and J 0 bases, with 6 bases left between them. Germline V lookup: CDR1 MNHEY, CDR2 SVGAGI. The CDR3 totals 14 residues. The DNA of the CDR3 is TGTGCCAGCAGTTACTCTAGGAGCTCCTACGAGCAGTACTTC. This gives the protein CASSYSRSSYEQYF.

This clonotype was counted many times. The chain uses TRBV11-2 and TRBJ2-4; tentative D call: TRBD2 (6 bases). CDR1 and CDR2 from the germline V gene are SGHAT and FQNNGV. The V end lost 1 base, the J end lost 7 bases, and 14 bases lay between the germline ends. The CDR3 is made up of 15 amino acids. For the CDR3, the DNA is TGTGCCAGCAGCTTAGCAGGAGGGAGGAGGAACATTCAGTACTTC. Encoded protein: CASSLAGGRRNIQYF.

This clonotype has at least ten counts. This sequence joins TRBV19 and TRBJ2-7; D unresolved. Germline values: CDR1 LNHDA, CDR2 SQIVND (reference sequence). The germline V and J ends were trimmed by 2 bases and 2 bases, with 10 bases remaining between them. The CDR3 runs to 14 residues. The CDR3 bases are TGTGCCAGTAGTATAACCGATCCGCCCTACGAGCAGTACTTC. It yields the protein CASSITDPPYEQYF.

This clonotype has a count of ten or more. The chain combines TRBV19 with TRBJ2-7; no clear D. Germline CDR1 reads LNHDA; CDR2 reads SQIVND (reference sequence). CDR3 length: 15 amino acids. Trimming pared 3 bases from V and 1 base from J, leaving 13 bases between. The CDR3 coding sequence is TGTGCCAGTAGTATTCCTTCGGCAGCATCCTACGAGCAGTACTTC. This gives the protein CASSIPSAASYEQYF.

The sample holds a few counts of this clonotype. V and J are TRBV24-1 and TRBJ2-7; TRBD2 matches 7 bases. The V gene's germline CDR1 is KGHDR and CDR2 SFDVKD. V lost 3 bases to trimming and J lost 7 bases; unmatched junction nucleotides: 23. The CDR3 contains 19 residues. The CDR3 DNA is TGTGCCACCAGTGATCCCCAGCGGGATCGACCCCTCCGATGGTTGGAGCAGTACTTC. Translated: CATSDPQRDRPLRWLEQYF.

The chain employs TRBV30 and TRBJ1-2; D perhaps matches TRBD1 (5 bases). The germline gives CDR1 GTSNPN, CDR2 SVGIG (reference sequence). V shed 4 bases and J shed 2 bases, with 8 bases lying between them. This CDR3 region has 12 residues. The CDR3 nucleotides read TGTGCCTGGATGGGGGAAAACTATGGCTACACCTTC. It codes for CAWMGENYGYTF.

Ten or more counts support this clonotype. This chain uses TRBV12-3 or TRBV12-4 with TRBJ1-5; D not resolved. This CDR3 region has 13 residues. V lost 8 bases and J 3 bases, leaving 11 bases between the germline ends. The DNA of the CDR3 is TGTGCCAGCTCCGGTCCTCCCAATCAGCCCCAGCATTTT. Translation gives CASSGPPNQPQHF.

This clonotype appeared a few times. CDR3 bases: TGTGCCAGCAGTGAACTGGACGGAGCCTACGAGCAGTACTTC. It specifies CASSELDGAYEQYF. The J gene is TRBJ2-7, the V gene TRBV6-1; D is undetermined. CDR1 and CDR2 from the germline V gene are MNHNS and SASEGT. This CDR3 is 14 amino acids long. The germline V and J ends were trimmed by 2 bases and 2 bases, with 10 bases remaining between them.

This chain uses TRBV12-3 or TRBV12-4 with TRBJ2-7, with D uncertain. With 5 bases removed from V and 5 bases from J, the gap between germline ends came to 10 bases. There are 12 residues in the CDR3. The CDR3 is CASSIGAHEQYF. The CDR3 DNA reads as TGTGCCAGCAGTATCGGAGCCCACGAGCAGTACTTC.